One sample yielded the 26 T cell receptor beta chains listed below, sequenced in a study of cytomegalovirus exposure and HLA in healthy donors. The PCR had 60 Vbeta and 13 Jbeta primers. Profiled with immunoSEQ multiplex PCR; TCRdb holds only in-frame clones, not every one. The data hold 95,000 to 150,000 clones, with over 75% observed a single time. Sequencing input: PBMCs. Every receptor here comes from a man aged 30 to 39 in good health and CMV-seronegative.

V is TRBV7-9 and J is TRBJ1-2; weak D call: TRBD1 (5 bases). With 4 bases removed from V and 3 bases from J, the gap between germline ends came to 15 bases. This CDR3 is built from 15 residues. CDR1 and CDR2 from the germline V gene are SEHNR and FQNEAQ (reference sequence). The CDR3 region is CASSSVGLGHYGYTF. The CDR3 DNA is TGTGCCAGCAGCTCAGTGGGACTAGGCCACTATGGCTACACCTTC.

This clone was observed a few times. The V call is TRBV2, the J call TRBJ2-3, with 7 bases lining up with TRBD1. Germline V lookup: CDR1 SNHLY, CDR2 FYNNEI. Losses at the gene ends were 8 bases for V and 4 bases for J; bases not matched to a gene: 18. This CDR3 spans 17 amino acids. The DNA of the CDR3 is TGTGCCAGCTCGAGGGGTCGGACAGGAGCGCTGGCAGATACGCAGTATTTT. Encoded protein: CASSRGRTGALADTQYF.

The V call is TRBV19, the J call TRBJ2-1, with D unresolved. The germline gives CDR1 LNHDA, CDR2 SQIVND (reference sequence). Deletions cut 8 bases from V and 0 bases from J, with 8 bases between. The CDR3 covers 13 residues. The CDR3 protein is CASRQSSYNEQFF. The CDR3 DNA is TGTGCCAGTCGACAAAGCTCCTACAATGAGCAGTTCTTC.

The chain has TRBV6-1 and TRBJ2-7, with TRBD2 as a possible D gene (5 bases). The germline V gene has CDR1 MNHNS and CDR2 SASEGT. This CDR3 spans 15 amino acids. The V end lost 2 bases, the J end lost 7 bases, and 18 bases lay between the germline ends. The CDR3 nucleotides read TGTGCCAGCAGTGAATCCTCCCGGTCCCGAGGGGAGCAGTACTTC. Translating gives CASSESSRSRGEQYF.

The V gene is TRBV9, the J gene TRBJ2-7; 11 bases line up with TRBD1. The CDR3 length is 15 residues. Trimming cost V 3 bases and J 5 bases; bases outside gene matches: 7. Germline V CDR1 and CDR2: SGDLS, YYNGEE. CDR3: CASSEAWDRGNEQYF. For the CDR3, the DNA is TGTGCCAGCAGCGAAGCCTGGGACAGGGGGAACGAGCAGTACTTC.

The rearrangement joins TRBV6-4 to TRBJ2-6; D gene uncertain. Germline-derived CDR1 and CDR2 are MRHNA and SNTAGT. The V end was cut by 6 bases, the J end by 2 bases, with 11 bases between. CDR3 size: 15 residues. The CDR3 coding sequence is TGTGCCAGCAGCCGGTATGATGCTGGGGCCAACGTCCTGACTTTC. Protein product: CASSRYDAGANVLTF.

In the case of this clone: One end of the junction varies from germline; a read error may be responsible. Other nucleotide sequences in the sample specify the same CDR3. J is TRBJ1-1 and V is TRBV5-1; TRBD1 matches at 9 bases. This CDR3 comprises 14 residues. The germline V gene has CDR1 SGHRS and CDR2 YFSETQ. The CDR3 protein is CASSGQGRNTEAFF. In DNA, the CDR3 is TGCGCCAGCAGCGGACAGGGGAGGAACACTGAAGCCTTCTTT.

The V and J genes are TRBV5-1 and TRBJ1-1; the D gene is possibly TRBD1 (5 bases). This CDR3 region has 13 residues. Trimming stripped 0 bases from V and 8 bases from J, with 11 bases between. From germline, CDR1 is SGHRS and CDR2 YFSETQ. Here the CDR3 reads CASSLGRGIEAFF. CDR3 nucleotide sequence: TGCGCCAGCAGCTTGGGGAGGGGAATCGAAGCTTTCTTT.

J is TRBJ2-7 and V is TRBV9; 7 positions agree with TRBD1. Germline values: CDR1 SGDLS, CDR2 YYNGEE. J lost 6 bases, V lost 3 bases, and 21 bases had no gene match. CDR3 length: 18 amino acids. CDR3 in DNA: TGTGCCAGCAGCGCAGGGGGACCGGTCATGAGCCCCGAGAGCGAGCAGTACTTC. This translates into CASSAGGPVMSPESEQYF.

For the CDR3, the DNA is TGTGCCTCCGCCGGGATGCGGGGCAATCAGCCCCAGCATTTT. Its protein product is CASAGMRGNQPQHF. This chain uses TRBV19 with TRBJ1-5; D not resolved. CDR1 is LNHDA, CDR2 SQIVND, per germline (reference sequence). V lost 11 bases to trimming and J lost 2 bases, with 16 bases between them. The length of the CDR3 is 14 residues.

The rearrangement joins TRBV6-1 to TRBJ2-5; TRBD2 might be the D (7 bases). This CDR3 is 14 amino acids long. Trimming removed 0 bases from V and 5 bases from J, with 10 bases in between. Germline CDR1 is MNHNS and CDR2 is SASEGT. DNA for the CDR3: TGTGCCAGCAGTGAAGCCGGGGGGCAGGAGACCCAGTACTTC. Protein product: CASSEAGGQETQYF.

The J gene is TRBJ2-5, the V gene TRBV6-1; D may match TRBD1 or TRBD2 (5 bases each). Germline loops: CDR1 MNHNS, CDR2 SASEGT. The CDR3 is 15 amino acids. V shed 8 bases and J shed 5 bases, with 21 bases lying between them. The CDR3 coding sequence is TGTGCCAGCCGGGAAGGGCAGGGTTTCAGGGAGACCCAGTACTTC. Amino acids: CASREGQGFRETQYF.

The chain couples TRBV7-9 to TRBJ1-3, with D unclear. Between the trimmed V and J ends, which lost 2 bases and 0 bases, there was a span of 11 bases. This CDR3 comprises 16 residues. The V gene's germline CDR1 is SEHNR and CDR2 FQNEAQ (reference sequence). CDR3 nucleotides: TGTGCCAGCAGCTTACGGCGCACTAGCTCTGGAAACACCATATATTTT. Amino acids: CASSLRRTSSGNTIYF.

The V call is TRBV28, the J call TRBJ1-2; weak D call: TRBD1 (5 bases). V shed 2 bases and J shed 0 bases, with 13 bases lying between them. Germline assignment: CDR1 MDHEN and CDR2 SYDVKM. The CDR3 extends over 16 amino acids. The CDR3 here is CASSLKWGEANYGYTF. In DNA, the CDR3 is TGTGCCAGCAGTTTAAAGTGGGGGGAAGCTAACTATGGCTACACCTTC.

The chain carries TRBV10-3 and TRBJ2-3, with 7 nucleotides matching TRBD2. This CDR3 has 14 residues. CDR1 and CDR2 (germline): ENHRY, SYGVKD. V lost 4 bases to trimming and J lost 3 bases; unmatched junction nucleotides: 4. The CDR3 DNA reads as TGTGCCATCAGTGGGGGGGGTTTGACAGATACGCAGTATTTT. It encodes CAISGGGLTDTQYF.

The rearrangement uses TRBV10-2 and TRBJ2-4; perhaps TRBD2 as D (5 bases). Germline V gene sequence: CDR1 WSHSY, CDR2 SAAADI. V was shortened by 6 bases and J by 0 bases, with 15 bases between the two germline ends. The CDR3 consists of 16 residues. CDR3 amino acids: CASSVPQAAAKNIQYF. CDR3 DNA: TGCGCCAGCAGCGTCCCCCAAGCGGCAGCCAAAAACATTCAGTACTTC.

V and J are TRBV10-1 and TRBJ2-1, with 10 nucleotides matching TRBD2. The length of the CDR3 is 15 residues. Germline loops: CDR1 WNHNN, CDR2 SYGVQD (reference sequence). After removal of 3 bases from V and 4 bases from J, the junction contained 3 bases not matched to a gene. This CDR3 is CASSDWTSGYNEQFF. CDR3 nucleotides: TGCGCCAGCAGTGACTGGACTAGCGGATACAATGAGCAGTTCTTC.

As for this clone: At one end the junction does not follow the germline gene, possibly because of a read error. The CDR3 region has the DNA TGTGCCAGTAGTATTGGTCCCCTAGCGGGGGGTATAGCCAAAAACAGTCAGTACTTC. This sequence encodes CASSIGPLAGGIAKNSQYF. The chain joins TRBV19 to TRBJ2-4; the match to TRBD2 covers 11 bases. This CDR3 comprises 19 residues. Germline V gene sequence: CDR1 LNHDA, CDR2 SQIVND (reference sequence). Combining the CDR3 with reference TRBV19 and TRBJ2-4 gives the whole variable domain DGGITQSPKYLFRKEGQNVTLSCEQNLNHDAMYWYRQDPGQGLRLIYYSQIVNDFQKGDIAEGYSVSREKKESFPLTVTSAQKNPTAFYLCASSIGPLAGGIAKNSQYFGAGTRLSVL.

This clone has more than one count but fewer than ten. The rearrangement joins TRBV6-6 to TRBJ1-2; 7 bases agree with TRBD1. Germline lookup yields CDR1 MNHNY and CDR2 SVGAGI (reference sequence). The CDR3 is 12 residues long. Unmatched junction bases numbered 5, after V lost 8 bases and J lost 5 bases. The CDR3 sequence: CASWTGLYGYTF. Here the CDR3 DNA reads TGTGCCAGCTGGACAGGTTTATATGGCTACACCTTC.

The chain has TRBV7-2 and TRBJ2-3, with a tentative D call TRBD1 (6 bases). V was cut by 2 bases and J by 2 bases, with 8 bases left in between. The CDR3 has 14 residues. The germline V gene encodes CDR1 SGHTA and CDR2 FQGNSA. CDR3 protein: CASSLRGITDTQYF. CDR3 coding DNA: TGTGCCAGCAGCTTAAGGGGGATCACAGATACGCAGTATTTT. Using reference TRBV7-2 and TRBJ2-3 for the parts outside the CDR3, the full variable domain is GAGVSQSPSNKVTEKGKDVELRCDPISGHTALYWYRQSLGQGLEFLIYFQGNSAPDKSGLPSDRFSAERTGGSVSTLTIQRTQQEDSAVYLCASSLRGITDTQYFGPGTRLTVL.

The chain links TRBV9 to TRBJ2-3; D possibly corresponds to TRBD1 (6 bases). Germline loops: CDR1 SGDLS, CDR2 YYNGEE. The V and J ends lost 5 bases and 0 bases respectively, with 13 bases between them. CDR3 length: 15 residues. The CDR3: CASSSTGLSTDTQYF. CDR3 nucleotides: TGTGCCAGCAGTTCAACAGGGCTTAGCACAGATACGCAGTATTTT.

This clone is a singleton in its sample. V is TRBV28 and J is TRBJ1-4; 7 positions match TRBD1. V gave up 2 bases and J gave up 7 bases; unmatched junction bases: 4. The CDR3 totals 14 residues. The germline CDR1 and CDR2 sequences are MDHEN and SYDVKM. The CDR3 region has the DNA TGTGCCAGCAGTTTACAGGGGGAACGTGAAAAACTGTTTTTT. It encodes CASSLQGEREKLFF.

The chain couples TRBV7-2 to TRBJ2-1, with TRBD2 matching over 12 bases. The CDR3 contains 15 residues. Germline assignment: CDR1 SGHTA and CDR2 FQGNSA. Trimming at V came to 5 bases and at J to 4 bases, leaving 3 bases not matched to a gene. The CDR3: CASSVGLAGYNEQFF. CDR3 coding DNA: TGTGCCAGCAGCGTGGGACTAGCGGGTTACAATGAGCAGTTCTTC.

This clone was counted only a few times. The chain couples TRBV13 to TRBJ2-3, with 9 bases identical to TRBD2. The junction had 10 bases not matched to a gene; V was cut back by 4 bases and J by 5 bases. The CDR3 has 16 amino acids. Germline CDR1 reads PRHDT; CDR2 reads FYEKMQ (reference sequence). The DNA for the CDR3 is TGTGCCAGCAGCTCAGAGGTAACTAGCGGGCAAGATACGCAGTATTTT. It translates to CASSSEVTSGQDTQYF.

This clone has just one count. V gene TRBV5-1 combines with J gene TRBJ2-6, with 8 bases matching TRBD1. The trim removed 3 bases at V and 0 bases at J, leaving 5 bases unmatched. This CDR3 spans 17 amino acids. The germline gives CDR1 SGHRS, CDR2 YFSETQ. As DNA, the CDR3 is TGCGCCAGCAGCTCCGGGACAGGTTTCTCTGGGGCCAACGTCCTGACTTTC. Amino acid sequence: CASSSGTGFSGANVLTF.

V gene TRBV5-1 combines with J gene TRBJ1-6; the match to TRBD1 covers 7 bases. Germline CDR1 reads SGHRS; CDR2 reads YFSETQ. J gave up 9 bases and V 2 bases, and 8 bases lay outside the gene matches. The CDR3 length is 15 residues. CDR3 amino acids: CASSLQRQGGSPLHF. For the CDR3, the DNA is TGCGCCAGCAGCTTACAACGACAGGGAGGTTCACCCCTCCACTTT.